Sequencing of this T cell receptor (beta chain) was carried out in a study of regulatory T cells in long-lasting Graves disease. The time point denotes: newly diagnosed GD, antithyroid drugs for less than 3 months. Following extraction of RNA from PBMCs, that RNA was used to make the TCR library. Through Arm-PCR of CDR3 regions and iRepertoire HTBI primers, TCR beta libraries were built. TCRdb analysed the multiplex PCR reads with MiXCR anew, one entry per CDR3 protein. The table has around 250,000 distinct CDR3 sequences, 20% seen once. The germline CDR1 and CDR2 sequences are SGHAT and FQNNGV. CDR3 length equals 14 residues.

This rearrangement joins TRBV11-2 to TRBJ2-1; TRBD1 aligns across 9 bases. The J call may be wrong; the DNA end is better matched by TRBJ2-5. The receptor's source is a female donor with Graves disease. Sequenced here: peripheral blood mononuclear cells (PBMCs), sampled at new diagnosis, from a patient treated with antithyroid drugs. The CDR3 nucleotides read TGTGCCAGCACCTACGGACAGGGGAGAGAGACCCAGTACTTC. Protein product: CASTYGQGRETQYF.